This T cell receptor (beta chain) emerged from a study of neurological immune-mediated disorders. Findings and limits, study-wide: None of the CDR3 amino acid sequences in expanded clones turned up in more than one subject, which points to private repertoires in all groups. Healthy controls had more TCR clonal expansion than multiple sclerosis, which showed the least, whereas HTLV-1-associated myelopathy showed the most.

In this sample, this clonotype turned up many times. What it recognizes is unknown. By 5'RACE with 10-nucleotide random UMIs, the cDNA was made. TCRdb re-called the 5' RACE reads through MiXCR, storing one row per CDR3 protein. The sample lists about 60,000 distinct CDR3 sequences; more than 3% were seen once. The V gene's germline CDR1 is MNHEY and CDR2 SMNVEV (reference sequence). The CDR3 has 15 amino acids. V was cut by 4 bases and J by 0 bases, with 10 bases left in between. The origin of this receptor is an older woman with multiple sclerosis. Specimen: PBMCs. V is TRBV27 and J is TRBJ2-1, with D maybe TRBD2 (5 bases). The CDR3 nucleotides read TGTGCCAGCAGTTCCGGGGAATTCTCCTACAATGAGCAGTTCTTC. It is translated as CASSSGEFSYNEQFF.